These 10 T cell receptor beta chains share one sample of origin, sequenced in a study of blood T cell repertoires in COVID-19. The assay was immunoSEQ multiplex PCR, and TCRdb's table has in-frame clones only and misses some. The data contain approximately 58,000 clones, 90% of them singletons. The sample comprised peripheral blood. All receptors come from a human donor in a cohort sampled during active COVID-19.

The chain recombines TRBV30 with TRBJ2-7, with 8 bases lining up with TRBD2. After removal of 5 bases from V and 7 bases from J, the junction contained 25 bases not matched to a gene. The germline CDR1 and CDR2 sequences are GTSNPN and SVGIG (reference sequence). The CDR3 runs 18 residues. The CDR3 DNA sequence: TGTGCCTGGGAGATATGGGAGTCCCAAACGGGGGGGGTATGTGAGCAGTACGTC. Protein sequence: CAWEIWESQTGGVCEQYV.

This clone came up once. V usage is TRBV6-2 or TRBV6-3 and J usage is TRBJ1-5; D gene unclear. The CDR3 covers 19 residues. From germline, CDR1 is MNHEY and CDR2 SVGEGT. The ends were cut back, 0 bases at V and 4 bases at J, with 22 bases in the middle. CDR3 nucleotides: TGTGCCAGCAGTTACTCACCCGTTTTTCTCGGAGATCGGAATCAGCCCCAGCATTTT. It is translated as CASSYSPVFLGDRNQPQHF.

The chain employs TRBV19 and TRBJ1-5; D is unclear. CDR3 length: 13 residues. Deletions cut 4 bases from V and 1 base from J, with 5 bases between. CDR1 is LNHDA and CDR2 is SQIVND in the germline V gene (reference sequence). CDR3 in DNA: TGTGCCAGTAGTACTGTAAGCAATCAGCCCCAGCATTTT. The encoded protein is CASSTVSNQPQHF.

The CDR3 region is CASSLTRGGYTF. The CDR3, as DNA: TGTGCCAGCAGCTTGACTCGGGGAGGCTACACCTTC. The V call is TRBV5-6, the J call TRBJ1-2; no reliable D call. Germline CDR1 reads SGHDT; CDR2 reads YYEEEE. This CDR3 contains 12 residues. The V end lost 1 base, the J end lost 8 bases, and 9 bases lay between the germline ends.

V and J are TRBV27 and TRBJ2-5, with TRBD1 as a possible D gene (5 bases). CDR3 length: 18 residues. V was pared by 5 bases and J by 3 bases, with 25 bases between. The germline CDR1 and CDR2 sequences are MNHEY and SMNVEV (reference sequence). CDR3 DNA sequence: TGTGCCAGCAGTCTGTCAGGGTGGGCGACCCTTACCGAAGAGACCCAGTACTTC. It is translated as CASSLSGWATLTEETQYF.

V usage is TRBV7-9 and J usage is TRBJ1-2; TRBD1 aligns across 10 bases. With V trimmed by 5 bases and J by 12 bases, 9 bases remained unmatched. In germline, CDR1 is SEHNR, CDR2 FQNEAQ (reference sequence). The CDR3 runs 13 residues. The CDR3 DNA reads TGTGCCAGCAGCGGGGGGACAGGGGAACTCCACACCTTC. Protein sequence: CASSGGTGELHTF.

The V gene is TRBV4-3, the J gene TRBJ1-2, with a weak D call TRBD1 (6 bases). Trimming removed 2 bases at V and 2 bases at J, with 9 bases between. Germline CDR1 reads LGHNA; CDR2 reads YSLEER. This CDR3 is 14 amino acids long. The CDR3 sequence is CASSQNRGNYGYTF. CDR3 bases: TGCGCCAGCAGCCAAAATAGGGGGAACTATGGCTACACCTTC.

This clone was recorded once. The chain has TRBV7-2 and TRBJ2-2; the D is unclear. CDR3 size: 15 residues. The germline V gene encodes CDR1 SGHTA and CDR2 FQGNSA. Trimming took off 0 bases at V and 3 bases at J, with 8 bases between the two ends. CDR3 amino acids: CASSLASSHTGELFF. The DNA for the CDR3 is TGTGCCAGCAGCTTAGCTAGCTCCCACACCGGGGAGCTGTTTTTT.

The gene calls are TRBV27 and TRBJ1-2, with 7 bases fitting TRBD1. The CDR3 is 20 residues long. V trimming: 6 bases; J trimming: 3 bases; junction bases outside the gene matches: 25. The germline V gene has CDR1 MNHEY and CDR2 SMNVEV (reference sequence). CDR3 bases: TGTGCCAGCAGGCTCCGACCTCTTACAGGGGTCGGGAGTTTGTACTATGGCTACACCTTC. Amino acids: CASRLRPLTGVGSLYYGYTF.

The chain combines TRBV9 with TRBJ2-2, with D tentatively TRBD2 (6 bases). V was pared by 2 bases and J by 1 base, with 12 bases between. This CDR3 has 16 residues. CDR1 is SGDLS and CDR2 is YYNGEE in the germline V gene. The CDR3 DNA reads TGTGCCAGCAGCGTTAAAGGAGGGCTGAACACCGGGGAGCTGTTTTTT. Its translation: CASSVKGGLNTGELFF.